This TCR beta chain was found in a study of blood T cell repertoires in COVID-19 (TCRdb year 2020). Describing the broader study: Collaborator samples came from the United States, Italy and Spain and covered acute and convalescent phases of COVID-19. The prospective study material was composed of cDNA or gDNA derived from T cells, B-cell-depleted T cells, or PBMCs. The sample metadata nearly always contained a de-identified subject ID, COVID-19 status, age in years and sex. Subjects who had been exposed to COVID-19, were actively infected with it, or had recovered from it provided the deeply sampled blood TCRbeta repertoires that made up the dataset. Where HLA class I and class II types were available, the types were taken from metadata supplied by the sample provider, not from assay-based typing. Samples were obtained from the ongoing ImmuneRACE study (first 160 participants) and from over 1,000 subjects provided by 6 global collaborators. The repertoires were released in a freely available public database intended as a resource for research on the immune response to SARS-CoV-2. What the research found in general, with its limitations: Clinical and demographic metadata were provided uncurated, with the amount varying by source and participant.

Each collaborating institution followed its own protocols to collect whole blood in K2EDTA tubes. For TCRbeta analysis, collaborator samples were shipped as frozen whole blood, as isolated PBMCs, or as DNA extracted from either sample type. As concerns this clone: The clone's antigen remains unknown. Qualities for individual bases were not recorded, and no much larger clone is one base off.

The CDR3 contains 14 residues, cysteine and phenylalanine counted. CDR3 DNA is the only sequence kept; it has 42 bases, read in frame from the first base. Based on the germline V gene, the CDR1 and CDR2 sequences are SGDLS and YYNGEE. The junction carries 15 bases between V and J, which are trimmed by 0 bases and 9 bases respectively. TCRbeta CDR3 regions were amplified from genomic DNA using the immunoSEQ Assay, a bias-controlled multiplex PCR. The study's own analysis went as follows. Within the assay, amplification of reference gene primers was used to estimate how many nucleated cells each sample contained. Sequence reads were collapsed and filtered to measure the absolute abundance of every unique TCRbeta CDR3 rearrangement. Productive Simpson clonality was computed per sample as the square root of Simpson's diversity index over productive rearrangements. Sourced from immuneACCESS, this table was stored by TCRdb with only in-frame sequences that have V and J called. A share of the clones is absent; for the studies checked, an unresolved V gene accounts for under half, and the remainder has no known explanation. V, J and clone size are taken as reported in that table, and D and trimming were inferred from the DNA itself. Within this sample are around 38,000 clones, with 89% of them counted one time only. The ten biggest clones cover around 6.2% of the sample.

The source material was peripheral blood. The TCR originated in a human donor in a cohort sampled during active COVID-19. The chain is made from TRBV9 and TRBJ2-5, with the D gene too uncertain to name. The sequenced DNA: TGTGCCAGCAGCGTAGACCTCACAAATCGGGCCCAGTACTTC. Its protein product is CASSVDLTNRAQYF.